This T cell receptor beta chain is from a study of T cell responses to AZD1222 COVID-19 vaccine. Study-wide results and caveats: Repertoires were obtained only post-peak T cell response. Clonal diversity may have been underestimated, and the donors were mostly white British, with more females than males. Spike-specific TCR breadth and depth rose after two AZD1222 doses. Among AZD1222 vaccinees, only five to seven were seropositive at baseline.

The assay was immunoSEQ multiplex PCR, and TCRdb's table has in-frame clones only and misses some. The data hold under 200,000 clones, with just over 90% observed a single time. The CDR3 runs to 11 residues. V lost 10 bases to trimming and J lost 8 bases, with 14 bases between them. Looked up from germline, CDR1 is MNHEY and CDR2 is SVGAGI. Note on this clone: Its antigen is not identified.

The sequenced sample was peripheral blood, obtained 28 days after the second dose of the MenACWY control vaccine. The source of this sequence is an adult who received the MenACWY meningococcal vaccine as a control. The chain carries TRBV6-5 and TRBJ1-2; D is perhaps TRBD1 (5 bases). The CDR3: CATLIRGGYTF. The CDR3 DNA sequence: TGTGCCACCCTAATTCGGGGGGGCTACACCTTC.